This paragraph reports one TCR beta chain. Its antigen is as yet unknown. Before sequencing took place, the ViraFEST assay used viral peptide pools to expand antigen-specific CD4+ T cells. It was after more than 8 days of culture that CD4+ T cells were isolated. According to the study, vaccine recipients showed no prior SARS-CoV-2 infection and negative nucleocapsid antibodies. Days 3 and 7 were when half the medium was replaced with IL-2 medium. Here immunoSEQ multiplex PCR was the method, and the copy in TCRdb shows in-frame clones only, minus some. Of 55,000 to 75,000 clones in the sample, 76% were seen once. This entry comes from a study of vaccination effects on CD4 cells after COVID-19. The overall study: The vaccine given was either BNT162b2 or mRNA-1273, in two doses.

Whole-study findings and limits: Pronounced clonal contraction occurred in clones induced by infection and by vaccine late after vaccination.

The CDR3 is 12 amino acids. Germline CDR1 SGHRS, CDR2 YFSETQ. Trimming stripped 2 bases from V and 11 bases from J, with 13 bases between. Sequences were derived from CD4+ T cells from PBMCs cultured with HCoV-NL63 spike peptides, sampled before COVID-19 vaccination. The sequence came from a human donor who received a COVID-19 vaccine. This rearrangement joins TRBV5-1 to TRBJ1-1; D call uncertain. DNA for the CDR3: TGCGCCAGCAGCTTTGAGGGAATTGGCGCTTTCTTT. Translating gives CASSFEGIGAFF.